Each of the 15 T cell receptor beta chains below was sequenced from the same sample in a study of high-grade serous ovarian cancer treatment subgroups. Assay: immunoSEQ multiplex PCR; the TCRdb copy retains only in-frame clones and omits some. Here the sample spans roughly 10,000 clones, approximately 70% being singletons. Tumor tissue was taken before any definitive surgery or chemotherapy was given. The sequenced sample consisted of tumor tissue. These receptors all come from a human donor with high-grade serous ovarian cancer.

The rearrangement uses TRBV7-9 and TRBJ2-7; D uncertain. The V end lost 4 bases, the J end lost 5 bases, and 12 bases lay between the germline ends. Germline V gene lookup returns CDR1 SEHNR and CDR2 FQNEAQ (reference sequence). The CDR3 is made up of 13 amino acids. As DNA, the CDR3 is TGTGCCAGCAGCTCCCTTCCGAGCCACGAGCAGTACTTC. Protein sequence: CASSSLPSHEQYF. Using reference TRBV7-9 and TRBJ2-7 for the parts outside the CDR3, the full variable domain is DTGVSQNPRHKITKRGQNVTFRCDPISEHNRLYWYRQTLGQGPEFLTYFQNEAQLEKSRLLSDRFSAERPKGSFSTLEIQRTEQGDSAMYLCASSSLPSHEQYFGPGTRLTVT.

V and J are TRBV21-1 and TRBJ2-4; whether TRBD1, the table's D call, matches the DNA was not checked. TRBV21-1 is marked as a pseudogene. This CDR3 comprises 18 residues. CDR3 amino acids: CASSTSRTGNRAKNIQYF. CDR3 sequence (DNA): TGTGCCAGCAGCACCTCCCGGACAGGGAACAGGGCCAAAAACATTCAGTACTTC.

The rearrangement links TRBV7-2 to TRBJ2-7, with D uncertain. This CDR3 contains 15 residues. Between the trimmed V and J ends, which lost 1 base and 3 bases, there was a span of 13 bases. Germline lookup yields CDR1 SGHTA and CDR2 FQGNSA. The CDR3 bases are TGTGCCAGCAGCTTAGGTCTAGGCTCAGACTACGAGCAGTACTTC. Protein: CASSLGLGSDYEQYF.

The V and J genes are TRBV19 and TRBJ2-7; D is undetermined. Trimming removed 3 bases at V and 1 base at J, with 7 bases between. CDR3 length: 13 residues. The germline V gene encodes CDR1 LNHDA and CDR2 SQIVND (reference sequence). This CDR3 is CASSITPSYEQYF. CDR3 nucleotide sequence: TGTGCCAGTAGTATCACCCCTTCCTACGAGCAGTACTTC.

This rearrangement joins TRBV6-5 to TRBJ1-2; 9 nucleotides align to TRBD1. J lost 8 bases, V lost 7 bases, and 5 bases had no gene match. The CDR3 length is 12 residues. From germline, CDR1 is MNHEY and CDR2 SVGAGI. The DNA of the CDR3 is TGTGCCAGCACGACCGGACAGGGGGGCTACACCTTC. Protein: CASTTGQGGYTF.

This clone is medium-sized by share. The chain combines TRBV11-2 with TRBJ2-3, with 9 nucleotides matching TRBD2. V was pared by 3 bases and J by 4 bases, with 8 bases of the junction left unmatched. Per the germline V gene, CDR1 is SGHAT and CDR2 is FQNNGV. CDR3 length equals 16 residues. The CDR3 nucleotides read TGTGCCAGCAGCTTGTATGCGGGAGGGGGTGCAGATACGCAGTATTTT. This gives the protein CASSLYAGGGADTQYF.

A single count supports this clone. V is TRBV6-1 and J is TRBJ2-5; 14 nucleotides agree with TRBD2. From germline, CDR1 is MNHNS and CDR2 SASEGT. CDR3 size: 15 residues. V dropped 7 bases and J dropped 11; count of bases not matched to a gene: 12. The DNA for the CDR3 is TGTGCCAGCATGGTGACTAGCGGGAGGGCGGGTGAGCAGTACTTC. As protein: CASMVTSGRAGEQYF.

The chain has TRBV11-2 and TRBJ1-4; possible D gene TRBD1, 5 bases. Germline V lookup: CDR1 SGHAT, CDR2 FQNNGV. V lost 4 bases and J lost 3, with 15 bases in between. This CDR3 has 16 residues. The CDR3, as DNA: TGTGCCAGCAGCTCCCTTGGGGCAGCGGCTAATGAAAAACTGTTTTTT. Protein: CASSSLGAAANEKLFF.

This clone is judged medium-sized. This rearrangement joins TRBV19 to TRBJ1-1; TRBD1 is a possible D gene (5 bases). The ends were cut back, 0 bases at V and 0 bases at J, with 11 bases in the middle. The CDR3 length is 16 residues. Germline CDR1 reads LNHDA; CDR2 reads SQIVND (reference sequence). The chain's CDR3 is CASSIDLRGMNTEAFF. The CDR3, as DNA: TGTGCCAGTAGTATAGATCTTCGGGGGATGAACACTGAAGCTTTCTTT.

This sequence joins TRBV9 and TRBJ2-7, with a weak D call TRBD2 (5 bases). The CDR3 spans 15 residues. V was cut by 0 bases and J by 3 bases, with 13 bases left in between. Germline assignment: CDR1 SGDLS and CDR2 YYNGEE. In DNA, the CDR3 is TGTGCCAGCAGCGTAGCCATGGGAGTAGGCTACGAGCAGTACTTC. This codes for CASSVAMGVGYEQYF.

This clone has only one observation. This chain connects TRBV7-3 to TRBJ2-5; D may match TRBD1 or TRBD2 (6 bases each). The CDR3 length is 15 residues. The germline V and J ends were trimmed by 1 base and 5 bases, with 14 bases remaining between them. CDR1 and CDR2 from the germline V gene are SGHTA and FQGTGA. The CDR3 spells CASSLKGGGSETQYF. CDR3 in DNA: TGTGCCAGCAGCTTAAAAGGAGGGGGGAGTGAGACCCAGTACTTC.

The chain employs TRBV14 and TRBJ2-7, with 8 bases identical to TRBD2. Germline V gene lookup returns CDR1 SGHDN and CDR2 FVKESK. The J segment lost 2 bases and the V segment lost 5 bases, leaving 5 bases of the junction unmatched. The CDR3 consists of 14 residues. CDR3 in DNA: TGTGCCAGCAGCGTCTACGGGAGGGCCTACGAGCAGTACTTC. This translates into CASSVYGRAYEQYF. Filled out from reference TRBV14 and TRBJ2-7, the complete variable domain reads EAGVTQFPSHSVIEKGQTVTLRCDPISGHDNLYWYRRVMGKEIKFLLHFVKESKQDESGMPNNRFLAERTGGTYSTLKVQPAELEDSGVYFCASSVYGRAYEQYFGPGTRLTVT.

The J gene is TRBJ2-1, the V gene TRBV7-2; possible D gene TRBD2, 5 bases. Germline V lookup: CDR1 SGHTA, CDR2 FQGNSA. V lost 1 base and J 1 base, leaving 8 bases between the germline ends. The CDR3 runs 15 residues. CDR3 residues: CASSLERDSYNEQFF. The CDR3 region has the DNA TGTGCCAGCAGCTTAGAACGGGATTCCTACAATGAGCAGTTCTTC.

The V gene is TRBV11-3, the J gene TRBJ2-5, with 8 bases identical to TRBD1. Germline CDR1 is SGHNT and CDR2 is YENEEA. V was clipped by 2 bases and J by 5 bases; unmatched bases: 1. The CDR3 has 13 residues. The CDR3 coding sequence is TGTGCCAGCAGCTTACGGGACAGGGAGACCCAGTACTTC. Amino acid sequence: CASSLRDRETQYF.

The chain couples TRBV7-2 to TRBJ2-2, with D possibly matching TRBD1 (6 bases). Germline assignment: CDR1 SGHTA and CDR2 FQGNSA. The V end lost 5 bases, the J end lost 2 bases, and 12 bases lay between the germline ends. There are 15 residues in the CDR3. CDR3 sequence (DNA): TGTGCCAGCAGCCCGAAGACAGGAAACACCGGGGAGCTGTTTTTT. This sequence encodes CASSPKTGNTGELFF.